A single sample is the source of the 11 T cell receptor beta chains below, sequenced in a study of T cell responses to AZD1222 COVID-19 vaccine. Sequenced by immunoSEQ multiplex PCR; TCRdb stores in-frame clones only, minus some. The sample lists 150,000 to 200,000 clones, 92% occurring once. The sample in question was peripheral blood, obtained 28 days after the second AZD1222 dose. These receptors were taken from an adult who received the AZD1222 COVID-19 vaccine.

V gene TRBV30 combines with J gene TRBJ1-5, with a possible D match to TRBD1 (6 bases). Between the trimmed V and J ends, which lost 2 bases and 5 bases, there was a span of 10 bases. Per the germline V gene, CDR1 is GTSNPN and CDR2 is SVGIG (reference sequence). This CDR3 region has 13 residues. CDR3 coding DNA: TGTGCCTGGAGTCGCGGGGGCGATCAGCCCCAGCATTTT. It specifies CAWSRGGDQPQHF.

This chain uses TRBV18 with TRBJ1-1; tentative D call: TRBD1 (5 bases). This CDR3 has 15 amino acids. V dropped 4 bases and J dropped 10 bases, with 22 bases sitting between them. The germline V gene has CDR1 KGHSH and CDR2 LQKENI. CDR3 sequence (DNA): TGTGCCAGCTCACTCCAGGGATCGAGTCTCCGAGGAGCTTTCTTT. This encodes CASSLQGSSLRGAFF.

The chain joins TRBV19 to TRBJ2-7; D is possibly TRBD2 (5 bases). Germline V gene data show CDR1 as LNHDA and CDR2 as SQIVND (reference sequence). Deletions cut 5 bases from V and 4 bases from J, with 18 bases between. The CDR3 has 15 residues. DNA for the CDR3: TGTGCCAGTAGTTCGACAACCGGGGTATCATACGAGCAGTACTTC. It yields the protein CASSSTTGVSYEQYF.

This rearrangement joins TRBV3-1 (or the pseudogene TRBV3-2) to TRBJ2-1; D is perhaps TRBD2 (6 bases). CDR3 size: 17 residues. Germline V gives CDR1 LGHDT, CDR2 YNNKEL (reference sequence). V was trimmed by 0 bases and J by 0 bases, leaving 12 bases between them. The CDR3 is CASSQDGGSHSYNEQFF. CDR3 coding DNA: TGTGCCAGCAGCCAAGATGGGGGGAGCCACTCCTACAATGAGCAGTTCTTC.

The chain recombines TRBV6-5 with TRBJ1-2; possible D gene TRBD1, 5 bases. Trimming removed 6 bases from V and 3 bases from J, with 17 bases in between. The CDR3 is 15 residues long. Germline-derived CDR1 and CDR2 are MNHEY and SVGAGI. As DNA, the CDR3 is TGTGCCAGCAGCCGACTCGGGGGGTCAGACTATGGCTACACCTTC. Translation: CASSRLGGSDYGYTF.

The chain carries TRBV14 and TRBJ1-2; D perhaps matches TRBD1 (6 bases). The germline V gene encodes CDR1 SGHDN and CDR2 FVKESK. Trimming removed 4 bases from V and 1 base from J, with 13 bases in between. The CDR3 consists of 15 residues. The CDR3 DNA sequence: TGTGCCAGCAGCCGGGGGGGCAGCCGTAACTATGGCTACACCTTC. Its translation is CASSRGGSRNYGYTF.

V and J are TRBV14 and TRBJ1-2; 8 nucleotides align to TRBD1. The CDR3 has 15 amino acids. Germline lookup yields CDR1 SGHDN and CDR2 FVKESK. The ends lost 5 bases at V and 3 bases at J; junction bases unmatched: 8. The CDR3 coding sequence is TGTGCCAGCAGCTTAAGGACAGGGAAGGACTATGGCTACACCTTC. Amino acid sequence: CASSLRTGKDYGYTF.

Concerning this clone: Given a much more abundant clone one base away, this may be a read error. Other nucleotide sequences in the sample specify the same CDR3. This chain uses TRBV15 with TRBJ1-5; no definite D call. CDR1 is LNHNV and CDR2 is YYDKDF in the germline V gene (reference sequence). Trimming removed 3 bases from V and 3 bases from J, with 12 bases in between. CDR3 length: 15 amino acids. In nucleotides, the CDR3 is TGTGCCACCAGCAGGGGGAGGGAGCTCAATCAGCCCCAGCATTTT. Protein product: CATSRGRELNQPQHF.

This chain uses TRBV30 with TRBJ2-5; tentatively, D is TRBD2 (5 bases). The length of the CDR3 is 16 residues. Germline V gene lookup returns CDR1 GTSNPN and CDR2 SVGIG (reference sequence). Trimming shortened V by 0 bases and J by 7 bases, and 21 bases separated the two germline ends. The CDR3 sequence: CAWSVAATTSGRTQYF. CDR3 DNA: TGTGCCTGGAGTGTTGCGGCTACCACTTCTGGGAGGACCCAGTACTTC.

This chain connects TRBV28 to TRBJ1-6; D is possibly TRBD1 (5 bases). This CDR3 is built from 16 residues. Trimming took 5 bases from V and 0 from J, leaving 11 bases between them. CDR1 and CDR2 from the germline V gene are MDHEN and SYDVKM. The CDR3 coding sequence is TGTGCCAGCAGTCCCAGGGCGAGCTCCTATAATTCACCCCTCCACTTT. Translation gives CASSPRASSYNSPLHF.

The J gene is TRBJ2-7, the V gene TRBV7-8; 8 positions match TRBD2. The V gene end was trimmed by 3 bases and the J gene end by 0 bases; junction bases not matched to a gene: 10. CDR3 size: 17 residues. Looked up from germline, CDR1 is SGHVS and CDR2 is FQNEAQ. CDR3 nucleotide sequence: TGTGCCAGCAGCTTCCCCACTAGCGGAGGGAGCTCCTACGAGCAGTACTTC. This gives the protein CASSFPTSGGSSYEQYF.